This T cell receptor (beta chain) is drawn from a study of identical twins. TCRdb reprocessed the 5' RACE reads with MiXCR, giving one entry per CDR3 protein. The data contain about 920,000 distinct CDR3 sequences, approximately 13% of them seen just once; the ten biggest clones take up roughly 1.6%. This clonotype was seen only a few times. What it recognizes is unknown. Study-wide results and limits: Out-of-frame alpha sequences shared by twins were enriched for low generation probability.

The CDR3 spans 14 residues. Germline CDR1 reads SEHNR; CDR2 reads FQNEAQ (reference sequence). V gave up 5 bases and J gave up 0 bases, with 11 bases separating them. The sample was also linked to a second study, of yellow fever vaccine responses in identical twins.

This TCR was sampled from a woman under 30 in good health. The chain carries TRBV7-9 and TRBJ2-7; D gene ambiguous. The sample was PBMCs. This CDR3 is CASSPGRFSYEQYF. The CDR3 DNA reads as TGTGCCAGCAGCCCAGGACGGTTCTCCTACGAGCAGTACTTC. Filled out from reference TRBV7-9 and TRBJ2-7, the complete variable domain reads DTGVSQNPRHKITKRGQNVTFRCDPISEHNRLYWYRQTLGQGPEFLTYFQNEAQLEKSRLLSDRFSAERPKGSFSTLEIQRTEQGDSAMYLCASSPGRFSYEQYFGPGTRLTVT.